The T cell receptor (beta chain) under discussion was sequenced for a study of blood T cell repertoires in COVID-19. Study-level background: The United States, Italy and Spain supplied acute and convalescent COVID-19 samples.

CDR1 SGHAT and CDR2 FQNNGV come from the germline V gene. The CDR3 covers 11 residues. Trimming cost V 5 bases and J 3 bases, with 5 bases left between them. Per the original methods: Nucleated cell counts were estimated from reference gene primer amplification. This table comes from immunoSEQ multiplex PCR, and its TCRdb copy is limited to in-frame clones, with some not included. V and J calls and clone size come straight from that table; D and trimming were deduced from the DNA. Of about 39,000 clones listed, about 94% are singletons. This clonotype was sampled from a human donor with active COVID-19. The donor label of this sample is uncertain. The chain couples TRBV11-2 to TRBJ2-7; D is unclear. Source material: peripheral blood. The CDR3 DNA reads TGTGCCAGCAGCCTAAACTACGAGCAGTACTTC. Its translation is CASSLNYEQYF.